A selection of T cell receptor beta chains follows, all from one sample in a study of shared clonotypes between healthy human individuals. The assay was immunoSEQ multiplex PCR, and TCRdb's table has in-frame clones only and misses some. The sample shows more than 2 million clones, about 95% of them seen only once. The material sequenced was naive CD8+ T cells sorted from blood. All receptors derive from a man aged 18 to 35 in good health. CDR3s include the opening cysteine and the closing phenylalanine or tryptophan. Each record gives: CDR3 DNA, CDR3 protein, D gene, J gene, V gene, clone size. A D gene is named only where the DNA matches it firmly. Clone size is not always given. Where it is, it says once, few, many or a class for expanded clones.

CDR3 DNA: TGTGCCAGCAGTTTCCTGGCGGTGGATAATTCACCCCTCCACTTT
CDR3 protein: CASSFLAVDNSPLHF
D gene: -
J gene: TRBJ1-6
V gene: TRBV28
clone size: -

CDR3 DNA: TGTGCCAGCAGCTTACCTGACAGGTACGAGCAGTACTTC
CDR3 protein: CASSLPDRYEQYF
D gene: -
J gene: TRBJ2-7
V gene: TRBV11-2
clone size: once

CDR3 DNA: TGTGCCAGCAGCTTAGGGGGGACCACCCCGGACTATGGCTACACCTTC
CDR3 protein: CASSLGGTTPDYGYTF
D gene: -
J gene: TRBJ1-2
V gene: TRBV7-9
clone size: -

CDR3 DNA: TGCGCCAGCAGCCGGGGACGACTAGCGGGAAGCACAGATACGCAGTATTTT
CDR3 protein: CASSRGRLAGSTDTQYF
D gene: TRBD2
J gene: TRBJ2-3
V gene: TRBV4-1
clone size: -

CDR3 DNA: TGTGCCAGCAGTGATGAGGGTAACGAGCAGTTCTTC
CDR3 protein: CASSDEGNEQFF
D gene: -
J gene: TRBJ2-1
V gene: TRBV6-1
clone size: -

CDR3 DNA: TGCGCCAGCAGCTTGGTAGATGCAGGGGCCTCCTACAATGAGCAGTTCTTC
CDR3 protein: CASSLVDAGASYNEQFF
D gene: -
J gene: TRBJ2-1
V gene: TRBV5-1
clone size: -

CDR3 DNA: TGTGCCTGGAGTGTCGGGGCTGGGTACGAGCAGTACTTC
CDR3 protein: CAWSVGAGYEQYF
D gene: -
J gene: TRBJ2-7
V gene: TRBV30
clone size: -

CDR3 DNA: TGTGCCAGTAGTATAGGTGAAAAACTGTTTTTT
CDR3 protein: CASSIGEKLFF
D gene: -
J gene: TRBJ1-4
V gene: TRBV19
clone size: -

CDR3 DNA: TGTGCCATCAGTCCTACCCTAGCGGGAAGTACAGATACGCAGTATTTT
CDR3 protein: CAISPTLAGSTDTQYF
D gene: TRBD2
J gene: TRBJ2-3
V gene: TRBV10-3
clone size: -

CDR3 DNA: TGCGCCAGCAGCCAAGATCTGGGACTAGCGGGAGACGGTTTTCAGACCCAGTACTTC
CDR3 protein: CASSQDLGLAGDGFQTQYF
D gene: TRBD2
J gene: TRBJ2-5
V gene: TRBV4-3
clone size: -

CDR3 DNA: TGCGCCAGCAGACTATTGCCAGGCCTGGCGGCTTACGAGCAGTACTTC
CDR3 protein: CASRLLPGLAAYEQYF
D gene: -
J gene: TRBJ2-7
V gene: TRBV4-1
clone size: -

CDR3 DNA: TGTGCCAGCAGCACCGGAAGTGGCTCCACCCTCTCCTACGAGCAGTACTTC
CDR3 protein: CASSTGSGSTLSYEQYF
D gene: -
J gene: TRBJ2-7
V gene: TRBV7-9
clone size: -

CDR3 DNA: TGTGCCAGCAGCTTCCAGGGCGGTTTTGGTGAGCAGTTCTTC
CDR3 protein: CASSFQGGFGEQFF
D gene: -
J gene: TRBJ2-1
V gene: TRBV5-4
clone size: -

CDR3 DNA: TGTGCCAGCAGCGTGTATGAAATGGCCGGGGAGCTGTTTTTT
CDR3 protein: CASSVYEMAGELFF
D gene: -
J gene: TRBJ2-2
V gene: TRBV9
clone size: -

CDR3 DNA: TGTGCCAGCAGCGTAGTTGGGATAGGCACAGATACGCAGTATTTT
CDR3 protein: CASSVVGIGTDTQYF
D gene: -
J gene: TRBJ2-3
V gene: TRBV9
clone size: -

CDR3 DNA: TGTGCCAGCAGTTCCCCCGGGGGTGGGTGGGGCTACACCTTC
CDR3 protein: CASSSPGGGWGYTF
D gene: -
J gene: TRBJ1-2
V gene: TRBV27
clone size: once

CDR3 DNA: TGTGCTAGCAGCCCCGGGACAGGAATACAAGAGACCCAGTACTTC
CDR3 protein: CASSPGTGIQETQYF
D gene: TRBD1
J gene: TRBJ2-5
V gene: TRBV7-7
clone size: -

CDR3 DNA: TGTGCCAGCAGCTTAGTAGGCCAGTCATATAATTCACCCCTCCACTTT
CDR3 protein: CASSLVGQSYNSPLHF
D gene: -
J gene: TRBJ1-6
V gene: TRBV7-2
clone size: -

CDR3 DNA: TGTGCCAGCAGCCGTGAGGGTGCGGGAGCCGCAGATACGCAGTATTTT
CDR3 protein: CASSREGAGAADTQYF
D gene: TRBD2
J gene: TRBJ2-3
V gene: TRBV7-2
clone size: -

CDR3 DNA: TGTGCCAGCAGTTCTCTTAGCGGGACTTCCTACGAGCAGTACTTC
CDR3 protein: CASSSLSGTSYEQYF
D gene: TRBD2
J gene: TRBJ2-7
V gene: TRBV5-4
clone size: -

CDR3 DNA: TGTGCCAGCAGTATAGGGAGCACTGAAGCTTTCTTT
CDR3 protein: CASSIGSTEAFF
D gene: -
J gene: TRBJ1-1
V gene: TRBV6-1
clone size: -

CDR3 DNA: TGTGCCAGCAGTGGGGGAGAGGGCCCTGAAGCTTTCTTT
CDR3 protein: CASSGGEGPEAFF
D gene: -
J gene: TRBJ1-1
V gene: TRBV6-5
clone size: -